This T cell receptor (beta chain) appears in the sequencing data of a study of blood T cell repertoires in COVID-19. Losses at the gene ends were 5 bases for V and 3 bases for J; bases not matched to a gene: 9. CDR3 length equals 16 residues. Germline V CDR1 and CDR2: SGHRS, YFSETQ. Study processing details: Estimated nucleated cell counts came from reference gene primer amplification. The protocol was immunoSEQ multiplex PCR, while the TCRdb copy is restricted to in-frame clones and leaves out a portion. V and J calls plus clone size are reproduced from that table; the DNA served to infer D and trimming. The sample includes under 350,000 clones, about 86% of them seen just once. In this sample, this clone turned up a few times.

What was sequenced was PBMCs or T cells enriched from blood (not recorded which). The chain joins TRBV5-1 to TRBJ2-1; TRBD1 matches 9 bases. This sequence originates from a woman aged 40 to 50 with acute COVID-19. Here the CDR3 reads CASSYSVGQGYNEQFF. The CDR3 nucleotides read TGCGCCAGCAGTTACTCAGTGGGACAGGGCTACAATGAGCAGTTCTTC.